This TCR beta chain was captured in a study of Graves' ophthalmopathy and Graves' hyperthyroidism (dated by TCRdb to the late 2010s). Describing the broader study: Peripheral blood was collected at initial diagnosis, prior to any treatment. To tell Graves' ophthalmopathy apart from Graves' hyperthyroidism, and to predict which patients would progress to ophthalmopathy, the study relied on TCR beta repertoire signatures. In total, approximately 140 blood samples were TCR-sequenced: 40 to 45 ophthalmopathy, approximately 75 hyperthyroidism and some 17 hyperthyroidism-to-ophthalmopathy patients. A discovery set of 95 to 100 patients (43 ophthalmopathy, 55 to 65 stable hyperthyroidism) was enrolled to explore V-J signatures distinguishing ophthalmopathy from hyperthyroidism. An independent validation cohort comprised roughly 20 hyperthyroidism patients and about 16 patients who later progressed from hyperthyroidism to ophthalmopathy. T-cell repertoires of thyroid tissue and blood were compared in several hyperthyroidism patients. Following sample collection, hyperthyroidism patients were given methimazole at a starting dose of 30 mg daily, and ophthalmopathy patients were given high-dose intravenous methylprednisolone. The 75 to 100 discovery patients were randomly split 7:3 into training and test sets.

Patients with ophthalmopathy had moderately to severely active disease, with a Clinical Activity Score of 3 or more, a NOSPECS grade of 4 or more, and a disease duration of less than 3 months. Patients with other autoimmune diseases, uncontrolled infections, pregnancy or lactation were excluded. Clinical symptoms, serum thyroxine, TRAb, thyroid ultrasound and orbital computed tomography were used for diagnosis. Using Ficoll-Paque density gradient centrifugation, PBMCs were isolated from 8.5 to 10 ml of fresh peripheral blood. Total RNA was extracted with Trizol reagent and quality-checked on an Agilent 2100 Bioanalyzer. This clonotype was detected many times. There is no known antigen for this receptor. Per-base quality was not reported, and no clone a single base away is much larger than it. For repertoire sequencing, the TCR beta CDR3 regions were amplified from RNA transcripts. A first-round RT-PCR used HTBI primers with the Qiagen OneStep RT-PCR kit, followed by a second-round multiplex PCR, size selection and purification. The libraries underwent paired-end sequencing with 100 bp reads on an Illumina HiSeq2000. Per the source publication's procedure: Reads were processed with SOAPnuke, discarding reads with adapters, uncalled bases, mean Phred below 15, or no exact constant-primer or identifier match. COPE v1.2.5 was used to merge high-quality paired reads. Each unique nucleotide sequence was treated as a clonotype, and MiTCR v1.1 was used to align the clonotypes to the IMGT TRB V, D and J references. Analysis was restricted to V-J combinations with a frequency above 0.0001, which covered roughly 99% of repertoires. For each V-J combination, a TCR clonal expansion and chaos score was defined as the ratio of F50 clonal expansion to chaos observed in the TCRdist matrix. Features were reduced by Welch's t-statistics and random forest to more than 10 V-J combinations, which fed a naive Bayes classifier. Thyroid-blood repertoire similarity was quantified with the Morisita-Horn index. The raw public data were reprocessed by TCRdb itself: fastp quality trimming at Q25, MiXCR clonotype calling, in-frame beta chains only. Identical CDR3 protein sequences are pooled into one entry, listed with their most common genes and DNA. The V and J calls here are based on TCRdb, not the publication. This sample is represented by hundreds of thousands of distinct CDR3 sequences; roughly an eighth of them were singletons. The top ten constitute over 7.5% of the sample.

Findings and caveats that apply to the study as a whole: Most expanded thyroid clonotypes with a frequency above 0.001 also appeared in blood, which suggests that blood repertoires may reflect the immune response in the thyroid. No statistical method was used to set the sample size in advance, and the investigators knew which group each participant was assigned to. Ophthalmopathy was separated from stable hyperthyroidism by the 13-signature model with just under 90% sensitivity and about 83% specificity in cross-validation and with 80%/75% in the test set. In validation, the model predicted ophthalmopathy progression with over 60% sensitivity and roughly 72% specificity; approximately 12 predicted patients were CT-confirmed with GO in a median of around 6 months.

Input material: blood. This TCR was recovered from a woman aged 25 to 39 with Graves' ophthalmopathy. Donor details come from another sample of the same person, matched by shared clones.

The bases read TGTGCCAGCACGAAGGGACAGGGGGCTTTCACCCTCCACTTT. The resulting protein is CASTKGQGAFTLHF. The chain joins TRBV6-1 to TRBJ1-6, with 12 central nucleotides matching TRBD1. Taken from the germline V gene, the CDR1 and CDR2 loops are MNHNS and SASEGT. From its cysteine to its phenylalanine, the CDR3 spans 14 amino acids. CDR3 DNA only is kept here, 42 bases in frame from base 1. Here V drops 7 bases and J drops 14 bases, and the junction holds 9 bases not matched to any gene.